A selection of T cell receptor beta chains follows, all from one sample in a study of shared clonotypes between healthy human individuals. Sequencing was performed with immunoSEQ multiplex PCR; in TCRdb, only in-frame clones are kept and a portion is missing. The sample records some 630,000 clones, less than 80% being singletons. The sample comprised memory CD4+ T cells sorted from blood. The receptor set was obtained from a woman aged 30 to 39 in good health. The CDR3 runs from the conserved cysteine through the conserved F or W. Each record gives: D gene, J gene, clone size, V gene, CDR3 protein, CDR3 DNA. The D gene is left open where the match is weak. The listing skips clone size in some rows; elsewhere it reads once, few, many or a size class.

d_call: NA; j_call: TRBJ1-3; clone_size: NA; v_call: TRBV11-3; cdr3_aa: CASSLSNGGNTIYF; cdr3_nt: TGTGCCAGCAGCCTCTCCAATGGGGGAAACACCATATATTTT
d_call: NA; j_call: TRBJ1-1; clone_size: NA; v_call: TRBV6-1; cdr3_aa: CASISPGRWNTEAFF; cdr3_nt: TGTGCCAGCATCTCACCGGGACGATGGAACACTGAAGCTTTCTTT
d_call: TRBD2; j_call: TRBJ2-5; clone_size: NA; v_call: TRBV6-4; cdr3_aa: CASQRELAGVEETQYF; cdr3_nt: TGTGCCAGCCAGAGAGAACTAGCGGGAGTGGAAGAGACCCAGTACTTC
d_call: TRBD1; j_call: TRBJ2-7; clone_size: NA; v_call: TRBV18; cdr3_aa: CASSPGQGTPEQYF; cdr3_nt: TGTGCCAGCTCACCGGGACAGGGTACCCCCGAGCAGTACTTC
d_call: NA; j_call: TRBJ2-2; clone_size: NA; v_call: TRBV2; cdr3_aa: CASTHLAKNTGELFF; cdr3_nt: TGTGCCAGCACACATCTAGCGAAAAACACCGGGGAGCTGTTTTTT
d_call: NA; j_call: TRBJ2-3; clone_size: NA; v_call: TRBV7-2; cdr3_aa: CASIRGASAQQGDTQYF; cdr3_nt: TGTGCCAGCATCCGAGGGGCTAGCGCCCAGCAGGGAGATACGCAGTATTTT
d_call: NA; j_call: TRBJ2-1; clone_size: once; v_call: TRBV6-6; cdr3_aa: CASRKMENEQFF; cdr3_nt: TGTGCCAGCAGAAAAATGGAGAATGAGCAGTTCTTC
d_call: TRBD2; j_call: TRBJ2-2; clone_size: NA; v_call: TRBV4-2; cdr3_aa: CASSMGLAGGPNTGELFF; cdr3_nt: TGTGCCAGCAGCATGGGACTAGCGGGAGGCCCGAACACCGGGGAGCTGTTTTTT
d_call: NA; j_call: TRBJ2-7; clone_size: NA; v_call: TRBV18; cdr3_aa: CASSPPAAGRSNEQYF; cdr3_nt: TGTGCCAGCTCACCACCGGCCGCGGGGAGATCTAACGAGCAGTACTTC
d_call: NA; j_call: TRBJ2-3; clone_size: NA; v_call: TRBV28; cdr3_aa: CASSSPGFAGDTQYF; cdr3_nt: TGTGCCAGCAGTTCGCCAGGCTTCGCGGGGGATACGCAGTATTTT
d_call: TRBD1; j_call: TRBJ2-2; clone_size: NA; v_call: TRBV5-1; cdr3_aa: CASSLAGDSTGELFF; cdr3_nt: TGCGCCAGCAGCTTGGCCGGGGACAGCACCGGGGAGCTGTTTTTT
d_call: TRBD2; j_call: TRBJ2-7; clone_size: NA; v_call: TRBV7-2; cdr3_aa: CASRSTSDLSYEQYF; cdr3_nt: TGTGCCAGCAGATCTACTAGCGACCTCTCCTACGAGCAGTACTTC
d_call: NA; j_call: TRBJ2-4; clone_size: NA; v_call: TRBV11-2; cdr3_aa: CASRWDPKDIQYF; cdr3_nt: TGTGCCAGCAGATGGGACCCGAAAGACATTCAGTACTTC
d_call: NA; j_call: TRBJ2-7; clone_size: NA; v_call: TRBV28; cdr3_aa: CASSRRRSTYEQYF; cdr3_nt: TGTGCCAGCAGTCGACGGAGAAGCACCTACGAGCAGTACTTC
d_call: NA; j_call: TRBJ1-5; clone_size: NA; v_call: TRBV30; cdr3_aa: CAWSVKGYQPQHF; cdr3_nt: TGTGCCTGGAGTGTAAAGGGATATCAGCCCCAGCATTTT
d_call: TRBD2; j_call: TRBJ2-1; clone_size: NA; v_call: TRBV6-1; cdr3_aa: CASNDLAGGPNEQFF; cdr3_nt: TGTGCCAGCAATGACCTAGCGGGAGGGCCGAATGAGCAGTTCTTC
d_call: TRBD1; j_call: TRBJ2-2; clone_size: once; v_call: TRBV2; cdr3_aa: CASTGQDSNTGELFF; cdr3_nt: TGTGCCAGCACCGGACAGGATTCGAACACCGGGGAGCTGTTTTTT
d_call: NA; j_call: TRBJ2-7; clone_size: NA; v_call: TRBV7-2; cdr3_aa: CASSLVGLASEQYF; cdr3_nt: TGTGCCAGCAGCTTAGTCGGACTCGCGAGCGAGCAGTACTTC
d_call: NA; j_call: TRBJ2-7; clone_size: few; v_call: TRBV7-5; cdr3_aa: CVRSLELVGEGQGNEQYF; cdr3_nt: TGTGTCAGAAGCTTAGAATTAGTAGGTGAGGGACAGGGGAACGAGCAGTACTTC
d_call: TRBD2; j_call: TRBJ2-2; clone_size: NA; v_call: TRBV7-9; cdr3_aa: CASSLGLAAGELFF; cdr3_nt: TGTGCCAGCAGCTTGGGACTAGCGGCCGGGGAGCTGTTTTTT
d_call: TRBD1; j_call: TRBJ2-2; clone_size: few; v_call: TRBV7-6; cdr3_aa: CASSLATGGVGELFF; cdr3_nt: TGTGCCAGCAGCTTGGCGACAGGGGGTGTCGGGGAGCTGTTTTTT
d_call: NA; j_call: TRBJ2-7; clone_size: NA; v_call: TRBV2; cdr3_aa: CASMSPGAFSYEQYF; cdr3_nt: TGTGCCAGCATGTCTCCAGGAGCCTTCTCCTACGAGCAGTACTTC
d_call: NA; j_call: TRBJ2-5; clone_size: NA; v_call: TRBV2; cdr3_aa: CASTRQAKWNF; cdr3_nt: TGTGCCAGCACAAGGCAGGCTAAGTGGAACTTC
d_call: NA; j_call: TRBJ1-1; clone_size: NA; v_call: TRBV5-1; cdr3_aa: CASSPTWTDLNTEAFF; cdr3_nt: TGCGCCAGCAGCCCAACCTGGACAGATTTGAACACTGAAGCTTTCTTT
d_call: NA; j_call: TRBJ2-1; clone_size: NA; v_call: TRBV4-1; cdr3_aa: CASSQVGGHSYNEQFF; cdr3_nt: TGCGCCAGCAGCCAAGTTGGAGGACACTCCTACAATGAGCAGTTCTTC
d_call: NA; j_call: TRBJ2-3; clone_size: few; v_call: TRBV5-1; cdr3_aa: CASSLALFGNKHTDTQYF; cdr3_nt: TGCGCCAGCAGCTTGGCCCTCTTTGGGAACAAACACACAGATACGCAGTATTTT
d_call: TRBD1; j_call: TRBJ1-1; clone_size: NA; v_call: TRBV4-1; cdr3_aa: CASSPGTANTEAFF; cdr3_nt: TGCGCCAGCAGCCCCGGGACAGCAAACACTGAAGCTTTCTTT
d_call: NA; j_call: TRBJ1-4; clone_size: few; v_call: TRBV5-1; cdr3_aa: CASSRQGKDEKLFF; cdr3_nt: TGCGCCAGCAGTCGGCAGGGGAAGGATGAAAAACTGTTTTTT
d_call: TRBD2; j_call: TRBJ2-4; clone_size: NA; v_call: TRBV28; cdr3_aa: CASSHPGLAGALAKNIQYF; cdr3_nt: TGTGCCAGCAGTCACCCGGGACTAGCGGGGGCCCTAGCCAAAAACATTCAGTACTTC
d_call: NA; j_call: TRBJ1-5; clone_size: NA; v_call: TRBV4-1; cdr3_aa: CASSQAGNQPQHF; cdr3_nt: TGCGCCAGCAGCCAGGCGGGAAATCAGCCCCAGCATTTT
d_call: TRBD2; j_call: TRBJ2-1; clone_size: NA; v_call: TRBV4-1; cdr3_aa: CASSQETAGGTGEQFF; cdr3_nt: TGCGCCAGCAGCCAAGAAACAGCGGGAGGAACGGGTGAGCAGTTCTTC
d_call: NA; j_call: TRBJ2-1; clone_size: NA; v_call: TRBV4-2; cdr3_aa: CASSQDRTTSYNEQFF; cdr3_nt: TGTGCCAGCAGCCAAGATAGGACTACATCCTACAATGAGCAGTTCTTC
d_call: NA; j_call: TRBJ1-5; clone_size: few; v_call: TRBV6-1; cdr3_aa: CASSDPIDGPQHF; cdr3_nt: TGTGCCAGCAGTGACCCGATAGATGGGCCCCAGCATTTT
d_call: NA; j_call: TRBJ2-2; clone_size: NA; v_call: TRBV7-9; cdr3_aa: CASRLNANTGELFF; cdr3_nt: TGTGCCAGCAGACTGAACGCGAACACCGGGGAGCTGTTTTTT
d_call: TRBD1; j_call: TRBJ2-7; clone_size: NA; v_call: TRBV6-5; cdr3_aa: CASSYRAGQGTHEQYF; cdr3_nt: TGTGCCAGCAGTTACCGTGCCGGACAGGGAACGCACGAGCAGTACTTC
d_call: TRBD2; j_call: TRBJ2-3; clone_size: NA; v_call: TRBV5-1; cdr3_aa: CASTRATSGGVTDTQYF; cdr3_nt: TGCGCCAGCACCCGGGCGACTAGCGGAGGGGTGACAGATACGCAGTATTTT
d_call: NA; j_call: TRBJ2-5; clone_size: NA; v_call: TRBV5-1; cdr3_aa: CASSFWVQETQYF; cdr3_nt: TGCGCCAGCAGCTTTTGGGTCCAAGAGACCCAGTACTTC
d_call: NA; j_call: TRBJ1-1; clone_size: NA; v_call: TRBV30; cdr3_aa: CAWISYYTEAFF; cdr3_nt: TGTGCCTGGATTTCGTATTACACTGAAGCTTTCTTT
d_call: TRBD1; j_call: TRBJ2-7; clone_size: NA; v_call: TRBV2; cdr3_aa: CASSRTGQGSHEQYF; cdr3_nt: TGTGCCAGCAGTAGAACGGGACAGGGTTCGCACGAGCAGTACTTC
d_call: TRBD2; j_call: TRBJ2-5; clone_size: few; v_call: TRBV7-2; cdr3_aa: CASSLGRLAGAYETQYF; cdr3_nt: TGTGCCAGCAGCTTAGGTCGGCTAGCGGGAGCATATGAGACCCAGTACTTC
d_call: NA; j_call: TRBJ1-2; clone_size: NA; v_call: TRBV7-9; cdr3_aa: CASSPPYGAYGYTF; cdr3_nt: TGTGCCAGCAGCCCCCCATATGGGGCCTACGGCTACACCTTC
d_call: NA; j_call: TRBJ1-4; clone_size: NA; v_call: TRBV6-1; cdr3_aa: CASSEAWTVGGKLFF; cdr3_nt: TGTGCCAGCAGTGAGGCGTGGACGGTGGGGGGAAAACTGTTTTTT
d_call: NA; j_call: TRBJ1-2; clone_size: once; v_call: TRBV18; cdr3_aa: CASSPSTEGRFGYTF; cdr3_nt: TGTGCCAGCTCACCATCTACCGAAGGGCGGTTTGGCTACACCTTC
d_call: NA; j_call: TRBJ1-1; clone_size: few; v_call: TRBV10-3; cdr3_aa: CAISEGRGAFF; cdr3_nt: TGTGCCATCAGTGAAGGGAGAGGAGCTTTCTTT
d_call: NA; j_call: TRBJ2-3; clone_size: NA; v_call: TRBV18; cdr3_aa: CASRGQYGADTQYF; cdr3_nt: TGTGCCAGCCGCGGACAGTACGGGGCAGATACGCAGTATTTT
d_call: TRBD1; j_call: TRBJ1-2; clone_size: NA; v_call: TRBV7-8; cdr3_aa: CASRYESTGGISYTF; cdr3_nt: TGTGCCAGCAGATATGAATCTACAGGGGGCATAAGCTACACCTTC
d_call: TRBD1; j_call: TRBJ1-2; clone_size: few; v_call: TRBV2; cdr3_aa: CASSVDRGYGYTF; cdr3_nt: TGTGCCAGCAGCGTGGACAGGGGCTATGGCTACACCTTC
d_call: TRBD1; j_call: TRBJ2-5; clone_size: NA; v_call: TRBV2; cdr3_aa: CASSTGEETQYF; cdr3_nt: TGTGCCAGCAGCACAGGGGAAGAGACCCAGTACTTC
d_call: NA; j_call: TRBJ1-1; clone_size: once; v_call: TRBV28; cdr3_aa: CASLGGGKVDTEAFF; cdr3_nt: TGTGCCAGCCTGGGGGGAGGTAAGGTTGACACTGAAGCTTTCTTT
d_call: NA; j_call: TRBJ2-1; clone_size: NA; v_call: TRBV7-6; cdr3_aa: CASSSTGTSSYNEQFF; cdr3_nt: TGTGCCAGCAGCTCCACCGGGACAAGCTCCTACAATGAGCAGTTCTTC
d_call: TRBD2; j_call: TRBJ2-1; clone_size: NA; v_call: TRBV6-4; cdr3_aa: CASRGTSGSSNEQFF; cdr3_nt: TGTGCCAGCAGGGGGACTAGCGGGAGTAGCAATGAGCAGTTCTTC
d_call: TRBD1; j_call: TRBJ1-3; clone_size: NA; v_call: TRBV6-1; cdr3_aa: CASSATGFSGNTIYF; cdr3_nt: TGTGCCAGCAGTGCGACAGGGTTCTCTGGAAACACCATATATTTT
d_call: NA; j_call: TRBJ2-1; clone_size: few; v_call: TRBV14; cdr3_aa: CASSLTLGDEQFF; cdr3_nt: TGTGCCAGCAGCCTTACACTGGGGGATGAGCAGTTCTTC
d_call: TRBD1; j_call: TRBJ2-7; clone_size: NA; v_call: TRBV7-8; cdr3_aa: CASSLAGTARIEEQYF; cdr3_nt: TGTGCCAGCAGCTTAGCGGGGACAGCACGAATTGAAGAGCAGTACTTC
d_call: NA; j_call: TRBJ2-7; clone_size: NA; v_call: TRBV15; cdr3_aa: CATSRDVVGSYYEQYF; cdr3_nt: TGTGCCACCAGCAGAGATGTAGTCGGGAGCTACTACGAGCAGTACTTC
d_call: NA; j_call: TRBJ2-6; clone_size: NA; v_call: TRBV7-9; cdr3_aa: CASSPMTGSGANVLTF; cdr3_nt: TGTGCCAGCAGCCCCATGACAGGCTCTGGGGCCAACGTCCTGACTTTC
d_call: NA; j_call: TRBJ2-7; clone_size: NA; v_call: TRBV29-1; cdr3_aa: CSVHRGGGGEQYF; cdr3_nt: TGCAGCGTGCATCGGGGAGGAGGTGGTGAGCAGTACTTC
d_call: NA; j_call: TRBJ2-1; clone_size: few; v_call: TRBV7-9; cdr3_aa: CASSLAQIRGNEQFF; cdr3_nt: TGTGCCAGCAGCTTAGCGCAGATTAGGGGCAATGAGCAGTTCTTC
d_call: NA; j_call: TRBJ1-2; clone_size: few; v_call: TRBV28; cdr3_aa: CATERGGNYGYTF; cdr3_nt: TGTGCCACAGAGCGGGGGGGGAACTATGGCTACACCTTC